A single sample gave rise to the 22 T cell receptor beta chains below, sequenced in a study of blood T cell repertoires in COVID-19. Assay: immunoSEQ multiplex PCR; the TCRdb copy retains only in-frame clones and omits some. The table includes roughly 190,000 clones, less than 90% detected once. Material: PBMCs or T cells enriched from blood (not recorded which). The receptor source for this set is a woman in her 30s who had been exposed to COVID-19.

The chain combines TRBV7-9 with TRBJ2-3, with 8 positions matching TRBD2. The CDR3 sequence is 16 residues long. The V and J ends lost 5 bases and 4 bases, in that order; junction bases with no gene match: 11. Germline V lookup: CDR1 SEHNR, CDR2 FQNEAQ (reference sequence). The CDR3 region has the DNA TGTGCCAGCAGCATAACGGGGGCGGGGGGAGCAGATACGCAGTATTTT. Its translation is CASSITGAGGADTQYF.

This clone was found once. The CDR3 sequence is CASSLIEDEKLFF. The CDR3, as DNA: TGTGCCAGCAGCTTAATTGAGGATGAAAAACTGTTTTTT. The chain employs TRBV11-1 and TRBJ1-4; no clear D gene. The germline CDR1 and CDR2 sequences are SGHAT and FQDESV (reference sequence). The CDR3 covers 13 residues. The ends were cut back, 2 bases at V and 6 bases at J, with 7 bases in the middle.

The rearrangement uses TRBV5-6 and TRBJ2-2, with D maybe TRBD1 (6 bases). The V and J ends lost 5 bases and 3 bases respectively, with 14 bases between them. Looked up from germline, CDR1 is SGHDT and CDR2 is YYEEEE. The CDR3 covers 15 residues. Here the CDR3 DNA reads TGTGCCAGCAGTTCTCCGGGACACGACACCGGGGAGCTGTTTTTT. Encoded protein: CASSSPGHDTGELFF.

The V gene is TRBV7-2, the J gene TRBJ2-7; TRBD1 matches at 7 bases. The germline V gene has CDR1 SGHTA and CDR2 FQGNSA. The CDR3 loop spans 16 amino acids. V was pared by 2 bases and J by 5 bases, with 12 bases of the junction left unmatched. CDR3 in amino acids: CASSLRGRGLAHEQYF. The CDR3 bases are TGTGCCAGCAGCTTAAGGGGGCGCGGTCTCGCCCACGAGCAGTACTTC.

Of note for this clone: A much larger clone sits a single nucleotide away, making a read error possible. At the DNA level, this CDR3 is encoded by other sequences in the same sample as well. V usage is TRBV29-1 and J usage is TRBJ2-2; possible D gene TRBD1, 7 bases. The CDR3 length is 15 residues. The germline V gene encodes CDR1 SQVTM and CDR2 ANQGSEA. CDR3 residues: CSVVRWQGEAGELFF. DNA of the CDR3: TGCAGCGTTGTAAGGTGGCAGGGGGAGGCCGGGGAACTGTTTTTT.

The chain has TRBV3-1 (or the pseudogene TRBV3-2) and TRBJ2-7; 12 bases are a match to TRBD2. The CDR3 length is 16 residues. V dropped 4 bases and J dropped 2; count of bases not matched to a gene: 6. Germline V gene sequence: CDR1 LGHDT, CDR2 YNNKEL (reference sequence). The CDR3 coding sequence is TGTGCCAGCAGCCTCGGTCTAGCGGGGGGGACCTACGAGCAGTACTTC. Its translation is CASSLGLAGGTYEQYF.

The rearrangement uses TRBV12-5 and TRBJ1-1; possible D gene TRBD1, 6 bases. The CDR3 loop spans 17 amino acids. V was pared by 1 base and J by 2 bases, with 17 bases between. Germline V gene lookup returns CDR1 LGHNT and CDR2 FRNRAP. For the CDR3, the DNA is TGTGCTAGTGGTTTGGGTTTAGGGGGGGAGGTCAACACTGAAGCTTTCTTT. Protein product: CASGLGLGGEVNTEAFF.

J is TRBJ1-2 and V is TRBV24-1, with a possible D match to TRBD1 (6 bases). CDR3 length: 14 amino acids. V was trimmed by 4 bases and J by 2 bases, leaving 10 bases between them. Germline CDR1 is KGHDR and CDR2 is SFDVKD. In DNA form, the CDR3 reads TGTGCCACCAGTGAAGGGGGGGGGAACTATGGCTACACCTTC. It codes for CATSEGGGNYGYTF.

This rearrangement joins TRBV6-2 or TRBV6-3 to TRBJ1-5, with TRBD1 identical over 8 bases. CDR1 and CDR2 (germline): MNHEY, SVGEGT. CDR3 size: 17 residues. V trimming: 6 bases; J trimming: 2 bases; junction bases outside the gene matches: 12. This CDR3 reads CASSSGTGAPRNQPQHF. Written as DNA, the CDR3 is TGTGCCAGCAGCTCCGGGACAGGTGCTCCCCGCAATCAGCCCCAGCATTTT.

J is TRBJ2-1 and V is TRBV6-2 or TRBV6-3; possible D gene TRBD2, 7 bases. The CDR3 loop spans 13 amino acids. V was trimmed by 2 bases and J by 9 bases, leaving 11 bases between them. The germline gives CDR1 MNHEY, CDR2 SVGEGT. CDR3 sequence reads: CASSYGGAGEQFF. In DNA, the CDR3 is TGTGCCAGCAGTTACGGGGGGGCCGGTGAGCAGTTCTTC.

The chain employs TRBV10-2 and TRBJ2-5, with 7 bases lining up with TRBD1. J was trimmed by 9 bases and V by 6 bases; bases with no gene match: 10. CDR1 WSHSY and CDR2 SAAADI come from the germline V gene. The CDR3 length is 13 residues. Here the CDR3 DNA reads TGCGCCAGCAGCCGACAGGACCAGGGGGCCCAGTACTTC. Residues: CASSRQDQGAQYF.

This clone was seen more than once but under ten times. The rearrangement joins TRBV14 to TRBJ2-7, with 9 bases matching TRBD1. The CDR3 contains 15 residues. With V trimmed by 4 bases and J by 4 bases, 8 bases remained unmatched. The germline gives CDR1 SGHDN, CDR2 FVKESK. CDR3 DNA: TGTGCCAGCAGCCTTCCCGGGACAGGGCTTTACGAGCAGTACTTC. It specifies CASSLPGTGLYEQYF.

The chain joins TRBV29-1 to TRBJ1-1; D possibly corresponds to TRBD1 (5 bases). From germline, CDR1 is SQVTM and CDR2 ANQGSEA. The CDR3 has 14 amino acids. CDR3 sequence reads: CTAGRLLMNTEAFF. The CDR3 nucleotides read TGCACGGCAGGGCGCTTATTAATGAACACTGAAGCTTTCTTT.

This sequence joins TRBV5-6 and TRBJ1-4; TRBD1 might be the D (5 bases). CDR3 length equals 14 residues. Looked up from germline, CDR1 is SGHDT and CDR2 is YYEEEE. V was trimmed by 3 bases and J by 8 bases, leaving 14 bases between them. CDR3 loop: CASSSPVGREKLFF. In DNA form, the CDR3 reads TGTGCCAGCAGCTCCCCGGTGGGGCGGGAAAAACTGTTTTTT.

The chain uses TRBV24-1 and TRBJ2-3; 13 nucleotides align to TRBD2. The CDR3 spans 17 residues. The V gene end was trimmed by 3 bases and the J gene end by 2 bases; junction bases not matched to a gene: 4. Looked up from germline, CDR1 is KGHDR and CDR2 is SFDVKD. For the CDR3, the DNA is TGTGCCACCAGTGATCCGACTAGCGGGGGGTTCACAGATACGCAGTATTTT. It yields the protein CATSDPTSGGFTDTQYF.

This clone was detected a few times. The chain uses TRBV4-3 and TRBJ1-6; no reliable D call. Germline V CDR1 and CDR2: LGHNA, YSLEER. There are 15 residues in the CDR3. The ends were cut back, 0 bases at V and 4 bases at J, with 7 bases in the middle. The CDR3 is CASSQDRFYNSPLHF. DNA of the CDR3: TGCGCCAGCAGCCAAGACAGGTTTTATAATTCACCCCTCCACTTT.

This chain links TRBV5-1 with TRBJ1-6; tentative D call: TRBD1 (6 bases). Looked up from germline, CDR1 is SGHRS and CDR2 is YFSETQ. The CDR3 is 15 residues long. V was cut by 0 bases and J by 7 bases, with 11 bases left in between. The chain's CDR3 is CASSLVYRENSPLHF. In DNA, the CDR3 is TGCGCCAGCAGCTTGGTTTACAGGGAAAATTCACCCCTCCACTTT.

In its sample, this clone was seen once. The chain employs TRBV11-2 and TRBJ2-7; maybe TRBD2 (6 bases). Trimming pared 5 bases from V and 2 bases from J, leaving 19 bases between. In germline, CDR1 is SGHAT, CDR2 FQNNGV. CDR3 size: 16 residues. The CDR3 spells CASSLRTGTDAYEQYF. DNA of the CDR3: TGTGCCAGCAGCCTTCGGACCGGGACTGATGCCTACGAGCAGTACTTC.

The V gene is TRBV24-1, the J gene TRBJ2-1; D possibly corresponds to TRBD1 (6 bases). The germline V gene encodes CDR1 KGHDR and CDR2 SFDVKD. This CDR3 has 16 residues. Between the trimmed V and J ends, which lost 2 bases and 3 bases, there was a span of 13 bases. The CDR3 loop reads CATSDSTGYGYNEQFF. The CDR3 nucleotides are TGTGCCACCAGTGATTCCACAGGGTATGGCTACAATGAGCAGTTCTTC.

V gene TRBV6-1 combines with J gene TRBJ1-6, with D tentatively TRBD1 (5 bases). CDR3 length equals 16 residues. Trimming left V 4 bases short and J 2 bases short, with 12 bases between. Per germline, CDR1 MNHNS and CDR2 SASEGT. In DNA form, the CDR3 reads TGTGCCAGCAGTGTGCAGGGAAGTCCCTATAATTCACCCCTCCACTTT. Translating it yields CASSVQGSPYNSPLHF.

The V call is TRBV4-3, the J call TRBJ2-1; tentatively, D is TRBD2 (6 bases). The CDR3 spans 15 residues. The ends were cut back, 4 bases at V and 8 bases at J, with 18 bases in the middle. From germline, CDR1 is LGHNA and CDR2 YSLEER. The CDR3 DNA follows: TGCGCCAGCAGCCTTCGCGGGACGGATGACCATGAGCAGTTCTTC. Residues: CASSLRGTDDHEQFF.

A few counts support this clone. The chain has TRBV2 and TRBJ1-5; 8 positions match TRBD1. The CDR3 has 13 residues. From germline, CDR1 is SNHLY and CDR2 FYNNEI. Trimming cost V 6 bases and J 6 bases; bases outside gene matches: 4. CDR3 region: CASRDRAGQPQHF. The CDR3, as DNA: TGTGCCAGCAGGGACAGGGCGGGTCAGCCCCAGCATTTT.